This TCR beta chain is drawn from a study of blood T cell repertoires in COVID-19. Study-level background: The United States, Italy and Spain provided the acute and convalescent COVID-19 samples. PBMCs, B-cell-depleted T cells, or T cells were the source of the cDNA or gDNA that made up the material.

Original data processing: Quantification of nucleated cells was approximated via reference gene primer amplification. Some clones are missing from TCRdb's copy, which holds only in-frame ones; the method was immunoSEQ multiplex PCR. V and J calls and clone size come straight from that table; D and trimming were deduced from the DNA. Of around 130,000 clones in the sample, more than 75% are singletons; the top ten hold around 4%. This clonotype originated in a man aged 60-69 years with acute or convalescent COVID-19. The source material was peripheral blood.

CDR3 bases: TGTGCCAGCAGTGAAGTCCGAGTCACCGGGGAGCTGTTTTTT. It is translated as CASSEVRVTGELFF. This chain joins TRBV2 and TRBJ2-2, with no clear D. CDR3 length: 14 residues. Per the germline V gene, CDR1 is SNHLY and CDR2 is FYNNEI. Trimming pared 1 base from V and 4 bases from J, leaving 7 bases between.